These T cell receptor beta chains were read from a single sample in a study of blood T cell repertoires in COVID-19. The protocol was immunoSEQ multiplex PCR, while the TCRdb copy is restricted to in-frame clones and leaves out a portion. Here the sample spans roughly 87,000 clones, about 85% being singletons. The material sequenced was peripheral blood. The receptor source for this set is an elderly woman with COVID-19, enrolled during active disease. CDR3s include the opening cysteine and the closing phenylalanine or tryptophan. Fields, in order: D gene, V gene, clone size, J gene, CDR3 protein, CDR3 DNA. The D gene is left open where the match is weak. Size values are once, few and many counts, or a class for expanded clones, and some rows have none.

TRBD1,TRBV2,NA,TRBJ1-4,CASSAGTANEKLFF,TGTGCCAGCAGTGCTGGGACAGCGAATGAAAAACTGTTTTTT
NA,TRBV5-5,NA,TRBJ1-6,CASSLAGQSNSPLHF,TGTGCCAGCAGCTTGGCCGGACAAAGTAATTCACCCCTCCACTTT
NA,TRBV2,NA,TRBJ2-3,CASSGGLSTDTQYF,TGTGCCAGCAGTGGCGGGCTCAGCACAGATACGCAGTATTTT
NA,TRBV12-3/TRBV12-4,NA,TRBJ2-2,CASSFLSGGELFF,TGTGCCAGCAGTTTTCTATCGGGCGGGGAGCTGTTTTTT
TRBD1,TRBV24-1,NA,TRBJ2-5,CATSDLGTGGQETQYF,TGTGCCACCAGTGATTTAGGAACAGGGGGGCAAGAGACCCAGTACTTC
NA,TRBV5-1,NA,TRBJ2-1,CASSLPGGSYNEQFF,TGCGCCAGCAGCTTACCTGGCGGCTCCTACAATGAGCAGTTCTTC
TRBD2,TRBV5-1,NA,TRBJ2-7,CASSQELGAGGYSYEQYF,TGCGCCAGCAGCCAGGAACTTGGGGCGGGAGGGTATAGTTACGAGCAGTACTTC
NA,TRBV30,once,TRBJ2-7,CAWSVYGYEQYF,TGTGCCTGGAGTGTATACGGCTACGAGCAGTACTTC
NA,TRBV27,NA,TRBJ2-7,CASTSTGLGEQYF,TGTGCCAGCACATCCACAGGGTTGGGTGAGCAGTACTTC
TRBD2,TRBV5-4,NA,TRBJ2-5,CASSPRGSGGLETQYF,TGTGCCAGCAGCCCCCGGGGTAGCGGGGGGTTAGAGACCCAGTACTTC
NA,TRBV7-3,once,TRBJ2-3,CASRVAGGIVTDTQYF,TGTGCCAGCAGGGTGGCAGGAGGAATCGTGACGGATACGCAGTATTTT
TRBD2,TRBV5-5,NA,TRBJ2-7,CASSSPGLATYEQYF,TGTGCCAGCAGCTCCCCGGGACTAGCTACCTACGAGCAGTACTTC
TRBD1,TRBV5-4,once,TRBJ2-1,CASSHDRVNEQFF,TGTGCCAGCAGCCACGACAGGGTCAATGAGCAGTTCTTC
TRBD1,TRBV5-4,NA,TRBJ1-2,CASSLPGQEGYYGYTF,TGTGCCAGCAGCTTGCCGGGACAGGAAGGATACTATGGCTACACCTTC
TRBD1,TRBV7-8,NA,TRBJ1-2,CASSFRQGAFGYTF,TGTGCCAGCAGCTTCCGACAGGGTGCCTTTGGCTACACCTTC
NA,TRBV3-1/TRBV3-2,NA,TRBJ1-4,CASSLRTGFHNEKLFF,TGTGCCAGCAGCCTACGAACAGGTTTTCATAATGAAAAACTGTTTTTT
NA,TRBV6-6,NA,TRBJ2-1,CASTERVGSSYNEQFF,TGTGCCAGCACCGAGCGGGTGGGGAGCTCCTACAATGAGCAGTTCTTC
TRBD1,TRBV30,NA,TRBJ2-7,CAWRGTGASEQYF,TGTGCCTGGAGGGGGACAGGGGCAAGTGAGCAGTACTTC
NA,TRBV5-6,NA,TRBJ2-7,CASSPLVGEQYF,TGTGCCAGCAGCCCCTTGGTCGGCGAGCAGTACTTC
TRBD2,TRBV15,NA,TRBJ2-3,CATSRGALAGASTDTQYF,TGTGCCACCAGCAGAGGGGCACTAGCGGGAGCTAGCACAGATACGCAGTATTTT
TRBD2,TRBV2,once,TRBJ2-7,CASSEVLAGTYEQYF,TGTGCCAGCAGTGAAGTGCTAGCGGGAACCTACGAGCAGTACTTC
TRBD1,TRBV6-2/TRBV6-3,once,TRBJ2-7,CASSPQLGTGYTYEQYF,TGTGCCAGCAGTCCACAACTCGGGACAGGGTATACCTACGAGCAGTACTTC
TRBD2,TRBV4-2,NA,TRBJ2-1,CASSRKGGGAYNEQFF,TGTGCCAGCAGCCGGAAGGGCGGGGGGGCTTACAATGAGCAGTTCTTC
TRBD1,TRBV7-2,NA,TRBJ2-6,CASSRDSSSGANVLTF,TGTGCCAGCAGCCGGGACAGCTCCTCTGGGGCCAACGTCCTGACTTTC
TRBD1,TRBV19,NA,TRBJ1-5,CASSFQTGGGYQPQHF,TGTGCCAGTAGTTTCCAGACAGGGGGGGGCTATCAGCCCCAGCATTTT
TRBD1,TRBV11-3,NA,TRBJ1-2,CASSSGQGAGYTF,TGTGCCAGCAGCTCGGGACAGGGAGCTGGCTACACCTTC